The 31 T cell receptor beta chains below come from one sample, sequenced in a study of T cell clonotyping in hematopoietic cell transplantation. Measured with immunoSEQ multiplex PCR; TCRdb has only the in-frame clones, and not every one. The sample lists 25,000 to 30,000 clones; 82% were seen once. Time point given: recipient sample about 28 days before transplant, after cytoreduction. The input for sequencing was peripheral blood mononuclear cells, taken before stem cell transplant. The receptors originated from a man aged 40-49 years with acute myeloid leukemia. Some clones in this sample may be carry-over from other donors' samples.

The V gene is TRBV19, the J gene TRBJ1-1, with a possible D match to TRBD1 (5 bases). In germline, CDR1 is LNHDA, CDR2 SQIVND (reference sequence). The CDR3 extends over 15 amino acids. Between the trimmed V and J ends, which lost 3 bases and 5 bases, there was a span of 16 bases. The CDR3 sequence: CASSILPGSVTEAFF. The CDR3 nucleotides read TGTGCCAGTAGTATTCTCCCAGGGTCGGTGACTGAAGCTTTCTTT.

This clone was seen more than once but under ten times. V is TRBV5-5 and J is TRBJ1-2; D ambiguous. The CDR3 spans 12 residues. CDR1 and CDR2 (germline): SGHKS, YYEKEE (reference sequence). Trimming removed 1 base from V and 7 bases from J, with 8 bases in between. CDR3: CASSLSGFGYTF. In DNA, the CDR3 is TGTGCCAGCAGCTTGTCTGGGTTTGGCTACACCTTC.

This chain uses TRBV10-3 with TRBJ2-3, with TRBD2 identical over 16 bases. The CDR3 contains 17 residues. Trimming cost V 7 bases and J 3 bases; bases outside gene matches: 7. CDR1 is ENHRY and CDR2 is SYGVKD in the germline V gene. The CDR3 loop reads CAITAGTSGGVTDTQYF. As DNA, the CDR3 is TGTGCCATCACCGCAGGGACTAGCGGGGGGGTGACAGATACGCAGTATTTT.

The V call is TRBV7-3, the J call TRBJ2-2, with TRBD2 matching over 12 bases. The CDR3 runs 16 residues. Germline V gene data show CDR1 as SGHTA and CDR2 as FQGTGA. J lost 2 bases, V lost 5 bases, and 3 bases had no gene match. CDR3 region: CASSQLAGGNTGELFF. The CDR3 DNA reads as TGTGCCAGCAGCCAACTAGCGGGGGGTAACACCGGGGAGCTGTTTTTT.

The J gene is TRBJ2-1, the V gene TRBV5-6; a possible D gene is TRBD1 (6 bases). Trimming left V 4 bases short and J 4 bases short, with 9 bases between. There are 13 residues in the CDR3. The germline CDR1 and CDR2 sequences are SGHDT and YYEEEE. The CDR3 nucleotides are TGTGCCAGCAGCCGGACAGTATACAATGAGCAGTTCTTC. This translates into CASSRTVYNEQFF.

V gene TRBV5-8 combines with J gene TRBJ1-2; D call uncertain. Germline CDR1 SGHTS, CDR2 YDEGEE. Trimming left V 1 base short and J 8 bases short, with 15 bases between. The CDR3 sequence is 14 residues long. The CDR3 DNA sequence: TGTGCCAGCAGCTTGCTGTCGGGGTTGGGGGGCTACACCTTC. Encoded protein: CASSLLSGLGGYTF.

This clone turned up a few times. The chain joins TRBV28 to TRBJ2-5; D gene unclear. Trimming took 5 bases from V and 5 from J, leaving 12 bases between them. Germline loops: CDR1 MDHEN, CDR2 SYDVKM. CDR3 length equals 13 residues. CDR3 region: CASSRLEGETQYF. CDR3 nucleotide sequence: TGTGCCAGCAGTCGTTTGGAAGGGGAGACCCAGTACTTC.

The chain is built from TRBV5-8 and TRBJ2-2; D is ambiguous. Trimming removed 1 base from V and 4 bases from J, with 14 bases in between. This CDR3 spans 16 amino acids. Looked up from germline, CDR1 is SGHTS and CDR2 is YDEGEE. The CDR3 here is CASSLPILGPTGELFF. The CDR3 nucleotides are TGTGCCAGCAGCTTGCCGATTCTGGGCCCCACCGGGGAGCTGTTTTTT.

V is TRBV7-2 and J is TRBJ2-1; 8 nucleotides line up with TRBD2. Germline-derived CDR1 and CDR2 are SGHTA and FQGNSA. V dropped 6 bases and J dropped 3; count of bases not matched to a gene: 13. This CDR3 is built from 17 residues. The CDR3 DNA reads TGTGCCAGCAGTAAACTAAGCGGGAGTGGTTTCTACAATGAGCAGTTCTTC. This encodes CASSKLSGSGFYNEQFF.

This clone turned up a few times. The gene calls are TRBV7-2 and TRBJ2-7; D gene uncertain. There are 15 residues in the CDR3. Germline CDR1 SGHTA, CDR2 FQGNSA. The V end lost 1 base, the J end lost 0 bases, and 10 bases lay between the germline ends. The CDR3 region has the DNA TGTGCCAGCAGCTTAGAAGTACAGCGCTCCTACGAGCAGTACTTC. It codes for CASSLEVQRSYEQYF. Combining the CDR3 with reference TRBV7-2 and TRBJ2-7 gives the whole variable domain GAGVSQSPSNKVTEKGKDVELRCDPISGHTALYWYRQSLGQGLEFLIYFQGNSAPDKSGLPSDRFSAERTGGSVSTLTIQRTQQEDSAVYLCASSLEVQRSYEQYFGPGTRLTVT.

The rearrangement joins TRBV6-5 to TRBJ1-1; TRBD1 might be the D (6 bases). The V gene's germline CDR1 is MNHEY and CDR2 SVGAGI. The CDR3 totals 15 residues. The V end lost 4 bases, the J end lost 9 bases, and 21 bases lay between the germline ends. The CDR3 loop is CASSLGGLGVYQAFF. CDR3 DNA sequence: TGTGCCAGCAGTTTGGGGGGGCTAGGGGTGTATCAAGCTTTCTTT.

DNA for the CDR3: TGTGCCTGGAGGGCCAGCGGCACAGATACGCAGTATTTT. The encoded protein is CAWRASGTDTQYF. The chain combines TRBV30 with TRBJ2-3, with D unclear. This CDR3 comprises 13 residues. Trimming stripped 3 bases from V and 1 base from J, with 8 bases between. CDR1 is GTSNPN, CDR2 SVGIG, per germline (reference sequence).

The chain carries TRBV10-2 and TRBJ1-4; D possibly corresponds to TRBD1 (5 bases). V was trimmed by 6 bases and J by 3 bases, leaving 11 bases between them. Germline lookup yields CDR1 WSHSY and CDR2 SAAADI. This CDR3 is 14 amino acids long. In DNA, the CDR3 is TGCGCCAGCAGAACGGGGCCTTCTAATGAAAAACTGTTTTTT. It encodes CASRTGPSNEKLFF.

The chain employs TRBV7-8 and TRBJ2-1; 12 nucleotides align to TRBD2. V lost 5 bases to trimming and J lost 7 bases; unmatched junction nucleotides: 3. The length of the CDR3 is 14 residues. CDR1 and CDR2 (germline): SGHVS, FQNEAQ. The CDR3 sequence: CASSVLAGGNEQFF. The CDR3 nucleotides are TGTGCCAGCAGCGTCCTAGCGGGGGGGAATGAGCAGTTCTTC. The whole variable domain, filled in from reference TRBV7-8 and TRBJ2-1, reads GAGVSQSPRYKVAKRGQDVALRCDPISGHVSLFWYQQALGQGPEFLTYFQNEAQLDKSGLPSDRFFAERPEGSVSTLKIQRTQQEDSAVYLCASSVLAGGNEQFFGPGTRLTVL.

The chain couples TRBV6-1 to TRBJ1-3; no clear D gene. This CDR3 is 14 amino acids long. Germline V gene sequence: CDR1 MNHNS, CDR2 SASEGT. Trimming left V 4 bases short and J 2 bases short, with 9 bases between. The CDR3 loop reads CASSGVVPGNTIYF. The CDR3 DNA is TGTGCCAGCAGTGGAGTTGTTCCTGGAAACACCATATATTTT.

The gene calls are TRBV7-9 and TRBJ1-2; D possibly corresponds to TRBD1 (5 bases). The CDR3 runs to 17 residues. V was clipped by 4 bases and J by 3 bases, with 21 bases between them. CDR1 is SEHNR, CDR2 FQNEAQ, per germline (reference sequence). This chain's CDR3 is CASSSTLTGQIDYGYTF. In DNA form, the CDR3 reads TGTGCCAGCAGCTCGACACTAACGGGGCAGATAGACTATGGCTACACCTTC.

The chain carries TRBV5-1 and TRBJ1-5; D remains unclear. The V end lost 0 bases, the J end lost 0 bases, and 4 bases lay between the germline ends. Per germline, CDR1 SGHRS and CDR2 YFSETQ. The CDR3 consists of 14 residues. The CDR3, as DNA: TGCGCCAGCAGCTTGGGATATAGCAATCAGCCCCAGCATTTT. Residues: CASSLGYSNQPQHF.

The rearrangement joins TRBV28 to TRBJ1-1, with a weak D call TRBD1 (5 bases). The CDR3 covers 16 residues. Trimming stripped 2 bases from V and 1 base from J, with 14 bases between. Germline V gives CDR1 MDHEN, CDR2 SYDVKM. The CDR3 spells CASSLGRAGRNTEAFF. DNA of the CDR3: TGTGCCAGCAGTTTAGGCAGGGCGGGGAGGAACACTGAAGCTTTCTTT.

The genes are TRBV5-6 and TRBJ2-7, with 10 bases aligning to TRBD1. Germline V CDR1 and CDR2: SGHDT, YYEEEE. The CDR3 totals 15 residues. V shed 5 bases and J 1 base; nucleotides not matched to a gene: 6. CDR3 amino acids: CASSYRDRGSYEQYF. CDR3 DNA sequence: TGTGCCAGCAGTTACCGGGACAGGGGATCCTACGAGCAGTACTTC.

The chain uses TRBV6-6 and TRBJ2-3, with TRBD2 identical over 8 bases. This CDR3 is 16 amino acids long. The V gene's germline CDR1 is MNHNY and CDR2 SVGAGI (reference sequence). Trimming removed 5 bases from V and 2 bases from J; junction bases left unmatched: 9. This chain's CDR3 is CASSPRIAGSTDTQYF. CDR3 DNA sequence: TGTGCCAGCAGTCCCAGGATAGCGGGGTCCACAGATACGCAGTATTTT.

The chain is built from TRBV4-1 and TRBJ1-2; D remains unclear. The CDR3 consists of 14 residues. V was shortened by 4 bases and J by 6 bases, with 15 bases between the two germline ends. Per the germline V gene, CDR1 is MGHRA and CDR2 is YSYEKL. CDR3 in amino acids: CASSPVGLVNGYTF. The CDR3 DNA sequence: TGCGCCAGCAGCCCTGTAGGGTTAGTAAATGGCTACACCTTC.

This clone was detected a few times. The V and J genes are TRBV7-2 and TRBJ1-2, with D possibly matching TRBD1 (6 bases). CDR1 SGHTA and CDR2 FQGNSA come from the germline V gene. Trimming left V 1 base short and J 6 bases short, with 12 bases between. This CDR3 region has 14 residues. Written as DNA, the CDR3 is TGTGCCAGCAGCTTAGTGAGGAGGGGGAATGGCTACACCTTC. Its translation: CASSLVRRGNGYTF.

The chain uses TRBV27 and TRBJ2-7, with 12 bases identical to TRBD2. This CDR3 spans 16 amino acids. The ends lost 5 bases at V and 5 bases at J; junction bases unmatched: 10. CDR1 is MNHEY, CDR2 SMNVEV, per germline (reference sequence). The CDR3 DNA reads TGTGCCAGCAGTCCAACTAGCGGGAGGATTCGGAACGAGCAGTACTTC. Translating it yields CASSPTSGRIRNEQYF.

This sequence joins TRBV11-3 and TRBJ2-7; D is unclear. V dropped 4 bases and J dropped 2 bases, with 15 bases sitting between them. This CDR3 is 15 amino acids long. The germline V gene encodes CDR1 SGHNT and CDR2 YENEEA. CDR3 nucleotide sequence: TGTGCCAGCAGCTCAGTACTGGGGTTGACCTACGAGCAGTACTTC. This sequence encodes CASSSVLGLTYEQYF.

In its sample, this clone was seen a few times. The CDR3 sequence: CASSQRGLAGNTIYF. The DNA of the CDR3 is TGTGCCAGCAGCCAAAGGGGTCTGGCTGGAAACACCATATATTTT. This chain joins TRBV7-9 and TRBJ1-3; a possible D gene is TRBD1 (5 bases). CDR1 is SEHNR, CDR2 FQNEAQ, per germline (reference sequence). V gave up 5 bases and J gave up 2 bases, with 13 bases separating them. This CDR3 is built from 15 residues.

The rearrangement links TRBV5-1 to TRBJ2-7; a possible D gene is TRBD1 (6 bases). The CDR3 sequence is 14 residues long. V lost 1 base, J lost 4 bases, and 12 bases lay in between. CDR1 is SGHRS and CDR2 is YFSETQ in the germline V gene. This CDR3 reads CASSLIGGGYEQYF. CDR3 sequence (DNA): TGCGCCAGCAGCTTGATTGGGGGCGGGTACGAGCAGTACTTC.

The chain links TRBV25-1 to TRBJ1-3; the match to TRBD1 covers 7 bases. Losses at the gene ends were 3 bases for V and 0 bases for J; bases not matched to a gene: 5. CDR1 MGHDK and CDR2 SYGVNS come from the germline V gene. CDR3 length: 16 amino acids. The CDR3 region is CASSETGFLSGNTIYF. CDR3 in DNA: TGTGCCAGCAGTGAGACAGGGTTCCTCTCTGGAAACACCATATATTTT.

This clone showed up just once. The rearrangement uses TRBV5-6 and TRBJ2-7, with 10 bases that match TRBD1. The germline V gene has CDR1 SGHDT and CDR2 YYEEEE. V trimming: 4 bases; J trimming: 2 bases; junction bases outside the gene matches: 6. The CDR3 totals 15 residues. The CDR3 reads CASSPSGTGAYEQYF. CDR3 DNA sequence: TGTGCCAGCAGCCCCTCCGGGACAGGGGCCTACGAGCAGTACTTC.

The genes are TRBV25-1 and TRBJ1-1; TRBD1 might be the D (5 bases). In germline, CDR1 is MGHDK, CDR2 SYGVNS. V was trimmed by 4 bases and J by 11 bases, leaving 17 bases between them. This CDR3 comprises 13 residues. DNA of the CDR3: TGTGCCAGCAGTGTGGGGATCGGGGCAGGGGCTTTCTTT. Translating it yields CASSVGIGAGAFF.

The chain has TRBV30 and TRBJ1-2, with 8 bases aligning to TRBD1. The J segment lost 8 bases and the V segment lost 3 bases, leaving 8 bases of the junction unmatched. In germline, CDR1 is GTSNPN, CDR2 SVGIG (reference sequence). The length of the CDR3 is 13 residues. CDR3 sequence reads: CAWSADRGGGYTF. CDR3 nucleotides: TGTGCCTGGAGCGCCGACAGGGGCGGCGGCTACACCTTC.

The V gene is TRBV4-3, the J gene TRBJ1-2, with D tentatively TRBD1 (5 bases). This CDR3 has 15 amino acids. Germline values: CDR1 LGHNA, CDR2 YSLEER. Between the trimmed V and J ends, which lost 0 bases and 4 bases, there was a span of 12 bases. CDR3 residues: CASSQDISRAYGYTF. CDR3 coding DNA: TGCGCCAGCAGCCAAGATATATCCAGGGCCTATGGCTACACCTTC.